Listed below are T cell receptor beta chains from one sample, sequenced in a study of T-cell reconstitution after alpha-beta-depleted transplantation in children. One entry per CDR3 protein, called by TCRdb with MiXCR from the PCR reads. The sample records around 450,000 distinct CDR3 sequences, approximately 10% being singletons. The source was PBMCs, collected before TCRalphabeta/CD19-depleted stem cell transplant. The origin of the receptors is a child aged 2-15 years with inherited bone marrow failure, due to receive a stem cell transplant. Each CDR3 is given with its conserved first and last residue. The D gene is left open where the match is weak. Not all rows give a size; the values are once, few, many and, for expanded clones, a class.

J,length,V,D,size,DNA,CDR3
TRBJ2-5,13,TRBV20-1,-,few,TGCAGTGCGAAACTAGGAACCGGAGAGACCCAGTACTTC,CSAKLGTGETQYF
TRBJ2-2,17,TRBV6-2/TRBV6-3,-,few,TGTGCCAGCAGTTACTCCACCAGCGGAGGGAACACCGGGGAGCTGTTTTTT,CASSYSTSGGNTGELFF
TRBJ1-5,17,TRBV20-1,TRBD1,many,TGCAGTGCTAGACCCCGTTTTGCGACAGGGCCAGAACAGCCCCAGCATTTT,CSARPRFATGPEQPQHF
TRBJ2-3,19,TRBV15,TRBD2,many,TGTGCCACCAGCAACTTAGGACTAGCGGGATTTGGAATCACAGATACGCAGTATTTT,CATSNLGLAGFGITDTQYF
TRBJ2-1,14,TRBV27,-,many,TGTGCCAGCAGTTTACGAGACCAAAACAATGAGCAGTTCTTC,CASSLRDQNNEQFF
TRBJ2-7,13,TRBV7-2,-,many,TGTGCCAGCAGCTCGGACTGGTCGTACGAGCAGTACTTC,CASSSDWSYEQYF
TRBJ2-1,15,TRBV12-3/TRBV12-4,TRBD2,-,TGTGCCAGCACCCTAGGACTAGCGGGGGCCAATGAGCAGTTCTTC,CASTLGLAGANEQFF
TRBJ2-7,15,TRBV9,-,-,TGTGCCAGCAGCGTGAGGGGATCCGCCTCCTACGAGCAGTACTTC,CASSVRGSASYEQYF
TRBJ2-2,22,TRBV4-2,TRBD2,-,TGTGCCAGCAGCCAAGTCAAGGGCGGGACTAGCGGTATCGGAGGGTATACCGGGGAGCTGTTTTTT,CASSQVKGGTSGIGGYTGELFF
TRBJ2-5,13,TRBV19,-,few,TGTGCCAATTCCGACAGGCACCAAGAGACCCAGTACTTC,CANSDRHQETQYF
TRBJ2-1,16,TRBV12-3/TRBV12-4,TRBD2,many,TGTGCCAGCAGTTTAGCGCGCGGGAGAGGGAACAATGAGCAGTTCTTC,CASSLARGRGNNEQFF
TRBJ2-1,15,TRBV19,-,many,TGTGCCAGTAGTCCATCTAATACAGGGAATAATGAGCAGTTCTTC,CASSPSNTGNNEQFF
TRBJ2-7,16,TRBV28,TRBD1,many,TGTGCCAGCAGTTCCCACCACAGGGGAATTAAAGACGAGCAGTACTTC,CASSSHHRGIKDEQYF
TRBJ1-2,17,TRBV12-3/TRBV12-4,-,few,TGTGCCAGCAGCCACCCCTTGGGGGGGCGGGCTCCCTATGGCTACACCTTC,CASSHPLGGRAPYGYTF
TRBJ2-7,12,TRBV7-9,-,many,TGTGCCAGCAGCTTTTTAGGGCCCGAGCAGTACTTC,CASSFLGPEQYF
TRBJ1-5,15,TRBV30,-,many,TGTGCCTGGAGGGGAGGGGAGCATAGCAATCAGCCCCAGCATTTT,CAWRGGEHSNQPQHF
TRBJ2-6,16,TRBV29-1,-,many,TGCAGCGTGGAGGGGACCGAACGCTCTGGGGCCAACGTCCTGACTTTC,CSVEGTERSGANVLTF
TRBJ2-5,17,TRBV15,-,many,TGTGCCACCAGCAGAGTCGGGGGACAGCCATCACAAGAGACCCAGTACTTC,CATSRVGGQPSQETQYF
TRBJ2-5,11,TRBV29-1,-,many,TGCAGCGCAGGGGACACGGAGACCCAGTACTTC,CSAGDTETQYF
TRBJ1-2,19,TRBV6-5,TRBD1,-,TGTGCCAGCAGTTACCGCGGGACAGGGAGGTCATTTGCGGACTATGGCTACACCTTC,CASSYRGTGRSFADYGYTF
TRBJ2-3,15,TRBV7-2,TRBD1,few,TGTGCCAGCAGCCTGTACAGGGGGCCCCCAGATACGCAGTATTTT,CASSLYRGPPDTQYF
TRBJ2-7,13,TRBV5-6,TRBD1,many,TGTGCCAGCAGCCCGGACAGGGAATACGAGCAGTACTTC,CASSPDREYEQYF
TRBJ2-7,12,TRBV29-1,-,many,TGCAGCGTTGTGGCGTTTGGGGAAGAGCAGTACTTC,CSVVAFGEEQYF
TRBJ1-1,12,TRBV27,-,many,TGTGCCAGCAGATCACGGGTCTCTGAAGCTTTCTTT,CASRSRVSEAFF
TRBJ2-7,14,TRBV5-1,TRBD1,many,TGCGCCAGCAGCTCGCGACAGGGAACCTACGAGCAGTACTTC,CASSSRQGTYEQYF
TRBJ2-2,14,TRBV5-1,-,many,TGCGCCAGCAGAGGGACAACGAACACCGGGGAGCTGTTTTTT,CASRGTTNTGELFF
TRBJ2-1,16,TRBV11-2,TRBD2,-,TGTGCCAGCAGCTTAGTTTCGGGACTACCCTACAATGAGCAGTTCTTC,CASSLVSGLPYNEQFF
TRBJ2-1,14,TRBV15,-,-,TGTGCCACCAGCAGAGTCGACTCCTACAATGAGCAGTTCTTC,CATSRVDSYNEQFF
TRBJ2-2,14,TRBV5-1,-,many,TGCGCCAGCAGCTTGTGGGAACCTACCGGGGAGCTGTTTTTT,CASSLWEPTGELFF
TRBJ2-5,11,TRBV5-1,-,many,TGTGCCAGCAGTGCAGAGGAGACCCAGTACTTC,CASSAEETQYF
TRBJ2-7,12,TRBV29-1,TRBD2,few,TGCAGCGTTGCTAGCGGTGACTACGAGCAGTACTTC,CSVASGDYEQYF
TRBJ2-5,15,TRBV5-1,TRBD2,-,TGCGCCAGCAGCTTGGCCGGGACTAGCATGGAGACCCAGTACTTC,CASSLAGTSMETQYF
TRBJ2-3,14,TRBV29-1,-,-,TGCAGCGTGGCCGGGTTGGGGCGCACAGATACGCAGTATTTT,CSVAGLGRTDTQYF
TRBJ2-1,17,TRBV12-3/TRBV12-4,TRBD2,few,TGTGCCAGCATTCTGGCGGGAGGCCGTCTCTATTACAATGAGCAGTTCTTC,CASILAGGRLYYNEQFF
TRBJ2-3,14,TRBV9,-,many,TGTGCCAGCAGCGGAGGGAGGGGGACAGATACGCAGTATTTT,CASSGGRGTDTQYF
TRBJ2-1,14,TRBV20-1,-,-,TGCAGTGCTATCAAAGCGGGCCTCTACAATGAGCAGTTCTTC,CSAIKAGLYNEQFF
TRBJ1-3,15,TRBV9,-,many,TGTGCCAGCAGCGCTGGGACAAGCTCTGGAAACACCATATATTTT,CASSAGTSSGNTIYF
TRBJ2-1,13,TRBV6-2/TRBV6-3,-,once,TGTGCCAGCAGTTACTCGTCCTCACCTAATCAGTTCTTC,CASSYSSSPNQFF
TRBJ2-1,15,TRBV28,TRBD2,many,TGTGCCAGCAGTTTCGCCCTAGCGGGGTACAATGAGCAGTTCTTC,CASSFALAGYNEQFF
TRBJ2-7,16,TRBV12-3/TRBV12-4,-,many,TGTGCCAGCAGTACAGGGGGCGGGGGGGGTAACTACGAGCAGTACTTC,CASSTGGGGGNYEQYF
TRBJ2-6,17,TRBV3-1,-,few,TGTGCCAGCAGCCAAGATAAATGGGGCTCTGGGGCCAACGTCCTGACTTTC,CASSQDKWGSGANVLTF
TRBJ2-3,17,TRBV7-2,TRBD2,-,TGTGCCAGCAGCTTTCCGAGGGAGGGCCGTCGTAGAGATACGCAGTATTTT,CASSFPREGRRRDTQYF
TRBJ2-1,14,TRBV20-1,-,many,TGCAGTGCTAGTTGGGGGCGGGCCTACAATGAGCAGTTCTTC,CSASWGRAYNEQFF
TRBJ2-1,16,TRBV4-3,-,few,TGCGCCAGCAGCAGGGCTAGTGGGCTACAGAAGAATGAGCAGTTCTTC,CASSRASGLQKNEQFF
TRBJ2-7,16,TRBV27,-,many,TGTGCCAGCAGTCCATCCTCGGGACCCCGCTCCTACGAGCAGTACTTC,CASSPSSGPRSYEQYF